Shown below are 19 T cell receptor beta chains from a single sample sequenced in a study of cytomegalovirus exposure and HLA in healthy donors. Primers: 60 Vbeta forward and 13 Jbeta reverse. Measured with immunoSEQ multiplex PCR; TCRdb has only the in-frame clones, and not every one. Seen in this sample are roughly 120,000 clones; the ten most common clones hold 3.5% to 4.5%. Sequencing was performed on PBMCs. The receptors derive from a man aged 25-45 years in good health and CMV-seronegative.

V and J are TRBV19 and TRBJ2-7, with 14 nucleotides matching TRBD2. The V gene's germline CDR1 is LNHDA and CDR2 SQIVND (reference sequence). J was trimmed by 4 bases and V by 5 bases; bases with no gene match: 7. CDR3 length equals 16 residues. The CDR3 loop reads CASSAPGTSGGYEQYF. The DNA of the CDR3 is TGTGCCAGTAGTGCTCCCGGGACTAGCGGGGGTTACGAGCAGTACTTC.

This chain connects TRBV5-1 to TRBJ2-2; TRBD1 matches 9 bases. Germline CDR1 reads SGHRS; CDR2 reads YFSETQ. The CDR3 is 16 residues long. J gave up 5 bases and V 0 bases, and 5 bases lay outside the gene matches. CDR3 residues: CASSLAGQGNTGELFF. The CDR3 DNA reads TGCGCCAGCAGCTTGGCAGGACAGGGGAATACCGGGGAGCTGTTTTTT.

The chain joins TRBV5-1 to TRBJ2-1; D remains unclear. In germline, CDR1 is SGHRS, CDR2 YFSETQ. V lost 4 bases to trimming and J lost 7 bases, with 12 bases between them. This CDR3 comprises 13 residues. The CDR3 sequence is CASSIGTRNEQFF. The DNA for the CDR3 is TGCGCCAGCAGCATCGGTACTCGTAATGAGCAGTTCTTC.

V usage is TRBV10-3 and J usage is TRBJ1-1; weak D call: TRBD1 (6 bases). This CDR3 is built from 14 residues. V lost 5 bases to trimming and J lost 0 bases, with 10 bases between them. The germline CDR1 and CDR2 sequences are ENHRY and SYGVKD. For the CDR3, the DNA is TGTGCCATCAGTCTGGGGGACATGAACACTGAAGCTTTCTTT. Protein sequence: CAISLGDMNTEAFF.

The chain recombines TRBV9 with TRBJ1-5, with 7 bases matching TRBD1. The CDR3 consists of 14 residues. V lost 3 bases and J lost 9; bases outside the gene matches: 9. CDR1 SGDLS and CDR2 YYNGEE come from the germline V gene. CDR3 sequence (DNA): TGTGCCAGCAGCGCTGGGACAGCGGTTGGGCCCCAGCATTTT. Protein product: CASSAGTAVGPQHF.

The gene calls are TRBV14 and TRBJ1-2, with TRBD1 as a possible D gene (6 bases). The germline V gene encodes CDR1 SGHDN and CDR2 FVKESK. V lost 0 bases and J 8 bases, leaving 10 bases between the germline ends. The CDR3 sequence is 13 residues long. Here the CDR3 reads CASSQEDSLGYTF. The DNA of the CDR3 is TGTGCCAGCAGCCAAGAGGACAGTCTGGGCTACACCTTC.

The chain combines TRBV6-4 with TRBJ2-7; 10 positions match TRBD2. The CDR3 is 15 amino acids. CDR1 and CDR2 (germline): MRHNA, SNTAGT. Trimming took 4 bases from V and 1 from J; bases not matched to a gene: 4. This CDR3 is CASSVASGGSYEQYF. As DNA, the CDR3 is TGTGCCAGCAGTGTAGCTAGCGGGGGATCCTACGAGCAGTACTTC.

The chain combines TRBV4-3 with TRBJ2-5, with D maybe TRBD2 (5 bases). Gene TRBJ2-7 matches the end of the DNA better, so the J call may be wrong. This CDR3 is 16 amino acids long. The germline CDR1 and CDR2 sequences are LGHNA and YSLEER. DNA of the CDR3: TGCGCCAGCAGCCAAGATCGAGGGCCAGGTCTCTACGAGCAGTACTTC. Translated: CASSQDRGPGLYEQYF.

The V and J genes are TRBV18 and TRBJ1-5; D is unclear. CDR1 and CDR2 from the germline V gene are KGHSH and LQKENI. V was shortened by 6 bases and J by 0 bases, with 12 bases between the two germline ends. The length of the CDR3 is 15 residues. The CDR3, as DNA: TGTGCCAGCTCCCCCCAGCGAGATAGCAATCAGCCCCAGCATTTT. Its protein is CASSPQRDSNQPQHF.

The rearrangement links TRBV4-1 to TRBJ1-6, with 7 nucleotides matching TRBD1. Germline CDR1 and CDR2: MGHRA and YSYEKL. The ends lost 0 bases at V and 3 bases at J; junction bases unmatched: 11. The CDR3 has 19 residues. In nucleotides, the CDR3 is TGCGCCAGCAGCCAAGATCAGCCCCCATACAGGGGCTATAATTCACCCCTCCACTTT. It is translated as CASSQDQPPYRGYNSPLHF.

The J gene is TRBJ2-3, the V gene TRBV4-1; D is undetermined. The CDR3 runs to 14 residues. CDR1 and CDR2 from the germline V gene are MGHRA and YSYEKL. The V and J ends lost 2 bases and 4 bases respectively, with 10 bases between them. DNA for the CDR3: TGCGCCAGCAGCCAATTTTTACGGGCAGATACGCAGTATTTT. It encodes CASSQFLRADTQYF.

The chain recombines TRBV7-3 with TRBJ2-3; TRBD1 agrees at 7 bases. Germline trimming cut 4 bases from V and 2 bases from J; bases unmatched to any gene: 3. This CDR3 contains 14 residues. Germline V gene lookup returns CDR1 SGHTA and CDR2 FQGTGA. CDR3: CASSSTGYTDTQYF. CDR3 sequence (DNA): TGTGCCAGCAGCTCGACAGGGTACACAGATACGCAGTATTTT.

The CDR3 sequence: CASSGDRPYEQYF. Here the CDR3 DNA reads TGTGCCAGCAGTGGTGACAGGCCCTACGAGCAGTACTTC. The rearrangement joins TRBV6-1 to TRBJ2-7; D may be TRBD1 (6 bases). CDR1 MNHNS and CDR2 SASEGT come from the germline V gene. V shed 4 bases and J shed 2 bases, with 9 bases lying between them. The CDR3 spans 13 residues.

V and J are TRBV6-5 and TRBJ2-2, with D maybe TRBD2 (6 bases). Trimming shortened V by 2 bases and J by 7 bases, and 17 bases separated the two germline ends. The CDR3 extends over 16 amino acids. The germline V gene encodes CDR1 MNHEY and CDR2 SVGAGI. CDR3 DNA: TGTGCCAGCAGTTACACCCAGGGACTCGGGGGCGGGGAGCTGTTTTTT. It specifies CASSYTQGLGGGELFF.

The V gene is TRBV18, the J gene TRBJ1-1; D is undetermined. The V and J ends lost 3 bases and 1 base respectively, with 9 bases between them. Germline V gives CDR1 KGHSH, CDR2 LQKENI. CDR3 length: 14 amino acids. The CDR3 region is CASSPVHPNTEAFF. The CDR3 DNA sequence: TGTGCCAGCTCACCCGTACACCCGAACACTGAAGCTTTCTTT.

The V gene is TRBV5-1, the J gene TRBJ2-2; 8 nucleotides line up with TRBD2. The CDR3 contains 15 residues. V was pared by 4 bases and J by 0 bases, with 2 bases of the junction left unmatched. Per germline, CDR1 SGHRS and CDR2 YFSETQ. CDR3 coding DNA: TGCGCCAGCAGCCTAGCGGGCCCGAACACCGGGGAGCTGTTTTTT. This codes for CASSLAGPNTGELFF.

CDR3 in DNA: TGCGCCAGCAGCTCTTCCGGGGAAGAGACCCAGTACTTC. The encoded protein is CASSSSGEETQYF. The chain uses TRBV5-1 and TRBJ2-5, with D perhaps TRBD2 (5 bases). Germline CDR1 SGHRS, CDR2 YFSETQ. The length of the CDR3 is 13 residues. Deletions cut 3 bases from V and 3 bases from J, with 9 bases between.

This chain links TRBV29-1 with TRBJ2-1; TRBD1 agrees at 11 bases. The length of the CDR3 is 16 residues. V trimming: 8 bases; J trimming: 3 bases; junction bases outside the gene matches: 12. Germline CDR1 reads SQVTM; CDR2 reads ANQGSEA. The CDR3 nucleotides are TGCAGCACAGGTTCCGGGACAGGGGGTTTCTACAATGAGCAGTTCTTC. Its protein is CSTGSGTGGFYNEQFF.

V gene TRBV2 combines with J gene TRBJ1-5, with D perhaps TRBD1 (5 bases). The germline V and J ends were trimmed by 7 bases and 0 bases, with 7 bases remaining between them. The CDR3 is 13 amino acids. Germline values: CDR1 SNHLY, CDR2 FYNNEI. The DNA for the CDR3 is TGTGCCAGCAACAGGATTAGCAATCAGCCCCAGCATTTT. Translated, it gives CASNRISNQPQHF.